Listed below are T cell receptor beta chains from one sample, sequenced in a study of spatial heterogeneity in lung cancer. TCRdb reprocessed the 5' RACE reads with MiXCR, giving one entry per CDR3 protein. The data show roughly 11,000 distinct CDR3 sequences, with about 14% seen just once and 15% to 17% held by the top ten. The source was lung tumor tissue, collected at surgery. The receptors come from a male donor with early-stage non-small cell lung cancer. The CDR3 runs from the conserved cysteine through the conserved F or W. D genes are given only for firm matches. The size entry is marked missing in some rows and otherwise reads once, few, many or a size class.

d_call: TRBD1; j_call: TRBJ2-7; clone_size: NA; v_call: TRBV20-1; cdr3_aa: CSARGTGGRSYEQYF; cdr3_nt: TGCAGTGCTAGAGGGACAGGGGGCCGGTCCTACGAGCAGTACTTC
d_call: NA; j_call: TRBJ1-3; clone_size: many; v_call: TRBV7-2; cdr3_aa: CASSPVGFGLSGNTIYF; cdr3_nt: TGTGCCAGCAGCCCCGTCGGGTTTGGCCTCTCTGGAAACACCATATATTTT
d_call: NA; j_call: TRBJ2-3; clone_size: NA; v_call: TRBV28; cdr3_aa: CASRRFSDTQYF; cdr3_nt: TGTGCCAGCAGACGATTTTCCGATACGCAGTATTTT
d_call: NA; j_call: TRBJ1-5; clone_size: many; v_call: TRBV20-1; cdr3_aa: CSAGQGRSNQPQHF; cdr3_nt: TGCAGTGCTGGCCAGGGAAGGAGCAATCAGCCCCAGCATTTT
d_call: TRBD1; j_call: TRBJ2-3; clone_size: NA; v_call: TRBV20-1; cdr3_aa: CSAKSQRTGFTDTQYF; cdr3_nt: TGCAGTGCTAAGAGCCAAAGGACAGGGTTCACAGATACGCAGTATTTT
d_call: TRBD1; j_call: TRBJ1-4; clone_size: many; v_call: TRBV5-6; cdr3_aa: CASSLARRGQGEKLFF; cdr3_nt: TGTGCCAGCAGCTTGGCCAGAAGGGGGCAAGGTGAAAAACTGTTTTTT
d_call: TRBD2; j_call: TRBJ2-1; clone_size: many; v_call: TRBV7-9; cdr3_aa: CASSQTSGITPHNEQFF; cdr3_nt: TGTGCCAGCAGCCAGACTAGCGGGATTACGCCCCACAATGAGCAGTTCTTC
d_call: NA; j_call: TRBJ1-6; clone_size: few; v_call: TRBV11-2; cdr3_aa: CASGPGTPSSYNSPLHF; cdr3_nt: TGTGCCAGCGGCCCCGGGACACCCAGCTCCTATAATTCACCCCTCCACTTT
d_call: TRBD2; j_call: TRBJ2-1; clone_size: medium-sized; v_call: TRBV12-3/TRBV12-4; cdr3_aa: CASSLSGGEHFYNEQFF; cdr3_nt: TGTGCCAGCAGCCTCAGTGGGGGGGAGCATTTCTACAATGAGCAGTTCTTC
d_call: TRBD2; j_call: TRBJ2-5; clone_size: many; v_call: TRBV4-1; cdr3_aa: CASRRGLAGPSAKYF; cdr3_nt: TGCGCCAGCAGGCGTGGACTAGCGGGGCCCTCGGCAAAGTACTTC
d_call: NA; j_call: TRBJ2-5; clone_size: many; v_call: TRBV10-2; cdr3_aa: CASSSAGARQETQYF; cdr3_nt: TGCGCCAGCAGTTCGGCGGGGGCGCGACAAGAGACCCAGTACTTC
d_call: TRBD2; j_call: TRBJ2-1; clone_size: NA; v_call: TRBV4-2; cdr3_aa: CASSQTSGPATLYNEQFF; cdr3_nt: TGTGCCAGCAGCCAGACTAGCGGGCCGGCCACCCTCTACAATGAGCAGTTCTTC
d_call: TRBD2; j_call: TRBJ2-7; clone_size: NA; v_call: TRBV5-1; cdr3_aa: CASSLGLADSYEQYF; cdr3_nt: TGCGCCAGCAGCTTGGGACTAGCGGACTCCTACGAGCAGTACTTC
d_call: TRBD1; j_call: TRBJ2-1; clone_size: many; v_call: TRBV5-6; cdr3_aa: CASSLTGTGVNEQFF; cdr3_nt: TGTGCCAGCAGCTTAACCGGGACAGGGGTAAATGAGCAGTTCTTC
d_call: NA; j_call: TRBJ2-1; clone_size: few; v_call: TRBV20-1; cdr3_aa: CSARDLRGYNEQFF; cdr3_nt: TGCAGTGCTAGAGATCTACGGGGCTACAATGAGCAGTTCTTC
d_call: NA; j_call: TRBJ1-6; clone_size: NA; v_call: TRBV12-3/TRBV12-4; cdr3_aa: CASSLEWGHPFSYNSPLHF; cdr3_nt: TGTGCCAGCAGTTTAGAGTGGGGACATCCATTCTCCTATAATTCACCCCTCCACTTT
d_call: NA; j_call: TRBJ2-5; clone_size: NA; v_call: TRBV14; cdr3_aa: CASSQGGMLAVSSQTQYF; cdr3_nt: TGTGCCAGCAGCCAAGGGGGCATGTTGGCAGTCTCCTCTCAGACCCAGTACTTC
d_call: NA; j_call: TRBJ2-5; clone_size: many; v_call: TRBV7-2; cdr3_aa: CASSPLVAAQETQYF; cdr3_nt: TGTGCCAGCAGCCCCCTAGTGGCAGCCCAAGAGACCCAGTACTTC
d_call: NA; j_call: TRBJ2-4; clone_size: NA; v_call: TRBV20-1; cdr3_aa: CSARDPGLAKNIQYF; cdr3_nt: TGCAGTGCTAGAGATCCGGGCCTAGCCAAAAACATTCAGTACTTC
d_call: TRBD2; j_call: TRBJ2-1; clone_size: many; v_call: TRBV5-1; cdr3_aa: CASSFGTSGRAKEQFF; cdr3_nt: TGCGCCAGCAGCTTCGGGACTAGCGGGAGGGCCAAAGAGCAGTTCTTC
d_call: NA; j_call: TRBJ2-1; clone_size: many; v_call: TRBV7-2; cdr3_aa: CASSSQGGVTYNEQFF; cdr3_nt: TGTGCCAGCAGCTCGCAGGGGGGCGTCACCTACAATGAGCAGTTCTTC
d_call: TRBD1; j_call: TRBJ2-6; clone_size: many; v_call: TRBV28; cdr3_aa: CASSRRQGAYNVLTF; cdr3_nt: TGTGCCAGCAGCCGACGACAGGGGGCCTACAACGTCCTGACTTTC
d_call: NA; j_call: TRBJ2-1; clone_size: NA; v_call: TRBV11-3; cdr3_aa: CASSLGGFNEQFF; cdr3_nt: TGTGCCAGCAGCTTAGGCGGGTTCAATGAGCAGTTCTTC
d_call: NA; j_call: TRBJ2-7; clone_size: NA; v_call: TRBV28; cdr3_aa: CASRATGRSEQYF; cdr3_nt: TGTGCCAGCAGGGCCACAGGGCGAAGCGAGCAGTACTTC
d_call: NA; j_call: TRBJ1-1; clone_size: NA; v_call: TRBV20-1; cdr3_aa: CSAGGTDTEAFF; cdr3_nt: TGCAGTGCTGGCGGGACGGACACTGAAGCTTTCTTT
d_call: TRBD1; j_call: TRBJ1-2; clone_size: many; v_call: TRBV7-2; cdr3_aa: CASSLEGQGNYGYTF; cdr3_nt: TGTGCCAGCAGCTTGGAGGGACAGGGGAACTATGGCTACACCTTC
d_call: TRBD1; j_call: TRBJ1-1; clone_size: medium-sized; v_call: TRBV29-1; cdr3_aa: CSVEDEAGGFTEAFF; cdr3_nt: TGCAGCGTTGAAGATGAGGCAGGGGGCTTCACTGAAGCTTTCTTT
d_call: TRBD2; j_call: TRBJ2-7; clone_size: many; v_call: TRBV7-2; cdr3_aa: CASSKWREPSYEQYF; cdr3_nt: TGTGCCAGCAGCAAATGGCGGGAGCCGTCCTACGAGCAGTACTTC
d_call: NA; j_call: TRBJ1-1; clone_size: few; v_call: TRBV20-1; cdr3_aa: CSARAGTTEAFF; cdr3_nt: TGCAGTGCTAGAGCCGGGACTACTGAAGCTTTCTTT
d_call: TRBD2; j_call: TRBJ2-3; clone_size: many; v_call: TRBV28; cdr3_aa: CASSFLAGTDTQYF; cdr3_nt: TGTGCCAGCAGTTTTCTAGCGGGGACAGATACGCAGTATTTT
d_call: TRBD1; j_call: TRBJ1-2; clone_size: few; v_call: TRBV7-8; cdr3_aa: CASSLAWDRAYGYTF; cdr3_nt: TGTGCCAGCAGCTTAGCTTGGGACAGGGCCTATGGCTACACCTTC
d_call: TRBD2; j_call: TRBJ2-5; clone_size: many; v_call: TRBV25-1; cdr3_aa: CASSALLVRAGERETQYF; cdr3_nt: TGTGCCAGCAGTGCCCTCCTTGTAAGAGCGGGAGAGAGGGAGACCCAGTACTTC
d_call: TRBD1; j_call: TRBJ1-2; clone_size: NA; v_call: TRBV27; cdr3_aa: CASSITGANYGYTF; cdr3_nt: TGTGCCAGCAGTATAACAGGGGCCAACTATGGCTACACCTTC
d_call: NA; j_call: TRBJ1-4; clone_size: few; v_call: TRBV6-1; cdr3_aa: CASRAGTENEKLFF; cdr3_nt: TGTGCCAGCAGAGCCGGGACGGAGAATGAAAAACTGTTTTTT
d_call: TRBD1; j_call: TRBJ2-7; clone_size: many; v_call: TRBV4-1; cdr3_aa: CASSQVDRGWEQYF; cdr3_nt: TGCGCCAGCAGCCAAGTAGACAGGGGTTGGGAGCAGTACTTC
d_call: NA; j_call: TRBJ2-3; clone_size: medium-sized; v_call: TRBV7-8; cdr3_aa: CASSWIDTQYF; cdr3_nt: TGTGCCAGCAGCTGGATAGATACGCAGTATTTT
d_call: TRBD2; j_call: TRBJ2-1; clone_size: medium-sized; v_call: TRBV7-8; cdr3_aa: CASSQDYAGVWNEQFF; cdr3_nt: TGTGCCAGCAGCCAGGACTATGCGGGAGTATGGAATGAGCAGTTCTTC
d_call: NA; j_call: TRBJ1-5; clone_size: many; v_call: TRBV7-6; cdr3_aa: CASSLDAGKPQHF; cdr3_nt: TGTGCCAGCAGCTTAGACGCAGGTAAACCCCAGCATTTT
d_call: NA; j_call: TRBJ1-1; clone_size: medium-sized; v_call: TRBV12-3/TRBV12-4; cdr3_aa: CASSPSYSAEAFF; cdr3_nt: TGTGCCAGCAGTCCCTCTTATAGCGCTGAAGCTTTCTTT
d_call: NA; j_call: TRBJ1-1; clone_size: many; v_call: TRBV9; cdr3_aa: CASSVRGGTEAFF; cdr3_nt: TGTGCCAGCAGCGTCAGGGGAGGCACTGAAGCTTTCTTT
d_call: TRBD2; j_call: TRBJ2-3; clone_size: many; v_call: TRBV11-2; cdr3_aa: CASSLLAGITDTQYF; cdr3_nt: TGTGCCAGCAGCTTACTAGCGGGGATCACAGATACGCAGTATTTT
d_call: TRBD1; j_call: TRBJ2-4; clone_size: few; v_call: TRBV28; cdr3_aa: CASSGTGNTIQYF; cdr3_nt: TGTGCCAGCAGTGGGACAGGTAACACCATTCAGTACTTC
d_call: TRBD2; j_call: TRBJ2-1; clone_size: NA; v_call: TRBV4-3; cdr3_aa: CASSQDAGLAGPYNEQFF; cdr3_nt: TGCGCCAGCAGCCAAGATGCTGGACTAGCGGGTCCGTACAATGAGCAGTTCTTC
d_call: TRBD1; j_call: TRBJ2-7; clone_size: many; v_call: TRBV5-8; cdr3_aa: CASSLGGTGPSYEQYF; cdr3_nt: TGTGCCAGCAGCTTGGGCGGGACAGGGCCGTCCTACGAGCAGTACTTC
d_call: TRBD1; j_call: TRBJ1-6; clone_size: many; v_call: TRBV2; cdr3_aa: CASSESGGWNSPLHF; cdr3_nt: TGTGCCAGCAGTGAATCAGGGGGGTGGAATTCACCCCTCCACTTT
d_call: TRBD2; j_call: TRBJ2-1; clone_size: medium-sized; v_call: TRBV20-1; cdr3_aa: CSASMGGSYNEQFF; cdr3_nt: TGCAGTGCTAGTATGGGGGGGAGCTACAATGAGCAGTTCTTC